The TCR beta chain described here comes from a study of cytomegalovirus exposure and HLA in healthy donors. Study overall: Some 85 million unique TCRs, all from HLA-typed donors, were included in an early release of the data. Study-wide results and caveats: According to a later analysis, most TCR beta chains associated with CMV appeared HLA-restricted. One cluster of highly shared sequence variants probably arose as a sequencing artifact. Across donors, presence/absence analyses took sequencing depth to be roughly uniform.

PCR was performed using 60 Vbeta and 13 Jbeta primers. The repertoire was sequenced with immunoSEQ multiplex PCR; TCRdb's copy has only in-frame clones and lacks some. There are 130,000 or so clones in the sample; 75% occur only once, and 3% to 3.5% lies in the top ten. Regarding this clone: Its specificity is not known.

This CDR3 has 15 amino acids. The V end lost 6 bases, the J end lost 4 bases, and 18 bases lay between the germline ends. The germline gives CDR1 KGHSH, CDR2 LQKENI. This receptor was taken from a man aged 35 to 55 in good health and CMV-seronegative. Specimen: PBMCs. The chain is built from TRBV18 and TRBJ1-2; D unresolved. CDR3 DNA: TGTGCCAGCTCCCTCCCACCCCCGGGTAGCTATGGCTACACCTTC. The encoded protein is CASSLPPPGSYGYTF.